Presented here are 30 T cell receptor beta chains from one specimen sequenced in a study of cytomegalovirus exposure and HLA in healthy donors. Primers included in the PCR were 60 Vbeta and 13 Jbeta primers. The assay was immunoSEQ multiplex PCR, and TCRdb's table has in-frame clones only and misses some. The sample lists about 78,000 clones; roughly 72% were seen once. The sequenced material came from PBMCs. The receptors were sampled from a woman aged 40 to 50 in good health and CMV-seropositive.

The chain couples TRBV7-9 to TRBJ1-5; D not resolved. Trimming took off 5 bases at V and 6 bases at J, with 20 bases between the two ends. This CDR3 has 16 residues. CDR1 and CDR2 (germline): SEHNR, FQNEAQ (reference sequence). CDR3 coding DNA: TGTGCCAGCAGCCCACACTATATTGGGGAGGGTCAGCCCCAGCATTTT. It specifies CASSPHYIGEGQPQHF.

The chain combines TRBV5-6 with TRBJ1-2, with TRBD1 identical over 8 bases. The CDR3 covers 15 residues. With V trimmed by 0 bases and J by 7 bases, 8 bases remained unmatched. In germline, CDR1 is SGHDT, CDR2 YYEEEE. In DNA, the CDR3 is TGTGCCAGCAGCTTGGAGGCAGGGGGCGCGGGTGGCTACACCTTC. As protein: CASSLEAGGAGGYTF.

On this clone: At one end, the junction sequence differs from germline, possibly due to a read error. CDR3 bases: TGTGCCAGCAGTCAGACCGGGACAGGGGGCGCGGGTGACTTC. Protein product: CASSQTGTGGAGDF. The chain carries TRBV28 and TRBJ2-7; 12 bases map to TRBD1. CDR1 is MDHEN, CDR2 SYDVKM, per germline. This CDR3 has 14 amino acids.

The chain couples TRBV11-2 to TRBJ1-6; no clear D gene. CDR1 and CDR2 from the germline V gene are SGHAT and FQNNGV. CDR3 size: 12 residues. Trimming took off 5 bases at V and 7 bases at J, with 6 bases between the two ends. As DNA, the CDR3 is TGTGCCAGCAGCGGCACAAATTCACCCCTCCACTTT. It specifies CASSGTNSPLHF.

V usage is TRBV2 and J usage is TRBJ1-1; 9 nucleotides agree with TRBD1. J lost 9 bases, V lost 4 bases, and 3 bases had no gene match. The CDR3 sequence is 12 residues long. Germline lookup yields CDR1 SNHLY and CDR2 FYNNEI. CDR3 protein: CASSGTGAQAFF. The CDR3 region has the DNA TGTGCCAGCAGTGGGACAGGGGCCCAAGCTTTCTTT.

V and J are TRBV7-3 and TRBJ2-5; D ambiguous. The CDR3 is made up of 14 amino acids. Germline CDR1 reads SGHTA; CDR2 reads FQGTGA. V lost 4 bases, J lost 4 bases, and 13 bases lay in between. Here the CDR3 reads CASSSSGSLETQYF. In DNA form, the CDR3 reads TGTGCCAGCAGCTCTTCCGGGTCCTTAGAGACCCAGTACTTC.

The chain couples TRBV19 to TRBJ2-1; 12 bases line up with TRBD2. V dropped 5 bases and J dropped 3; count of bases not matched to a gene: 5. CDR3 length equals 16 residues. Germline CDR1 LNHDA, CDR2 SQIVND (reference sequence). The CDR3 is CASSLKTSGSYNEQFF. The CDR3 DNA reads TGTGCCAGTAGTCTTAAGACTAGCGGGAGCTACAATGAGCAGTTCTTC.

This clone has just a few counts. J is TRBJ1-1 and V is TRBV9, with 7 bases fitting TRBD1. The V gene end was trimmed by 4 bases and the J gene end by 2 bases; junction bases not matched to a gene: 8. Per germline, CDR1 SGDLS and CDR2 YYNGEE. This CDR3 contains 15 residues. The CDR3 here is CASSLTGDLNTEAFF. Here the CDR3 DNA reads TGTGCCAGCAGCCTAACAGGGGACTTAAACACTGAAGCTTTCTTT.

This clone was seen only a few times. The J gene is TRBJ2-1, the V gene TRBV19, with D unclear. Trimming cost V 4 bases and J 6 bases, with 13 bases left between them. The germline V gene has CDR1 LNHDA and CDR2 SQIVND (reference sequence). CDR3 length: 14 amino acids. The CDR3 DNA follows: TGTGCCAGTAGTAGGGCGCTGCTAATCAATGAGCAGTTCTTC. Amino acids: CASSRALLINEQFF.

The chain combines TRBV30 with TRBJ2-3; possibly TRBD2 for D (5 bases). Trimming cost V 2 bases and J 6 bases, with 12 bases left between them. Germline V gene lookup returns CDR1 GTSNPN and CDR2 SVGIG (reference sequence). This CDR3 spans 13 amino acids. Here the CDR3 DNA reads TGTGCCTGGAGTCACTCTCGGACTGATACGCAGTATTTT. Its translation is CAWSHSRTDTQYF.

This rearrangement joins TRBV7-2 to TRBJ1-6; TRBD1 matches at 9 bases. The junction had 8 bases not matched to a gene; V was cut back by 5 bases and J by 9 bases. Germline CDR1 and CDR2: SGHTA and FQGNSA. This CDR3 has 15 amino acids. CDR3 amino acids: CASSAKRTGVSPLHF. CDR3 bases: TGTGCCAGCAGCGCAAAGCGGACAGGGGTTTCACCCCTCCACTTT. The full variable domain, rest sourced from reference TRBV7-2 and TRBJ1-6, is GAGVSQSPSNKVTEKGKDVELRCDPISGHTALYWYRQSLGQGLEFLIYFQGNSAPDKSGLPSDRFSAERTGGSVSTLTIQRTQQEDSAVYLCASSAKRTGVSPLHFGNGTRLTVT.

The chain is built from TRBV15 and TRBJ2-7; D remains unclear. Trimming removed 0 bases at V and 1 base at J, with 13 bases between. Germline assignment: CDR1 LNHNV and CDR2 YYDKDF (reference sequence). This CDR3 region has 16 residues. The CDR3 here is CATSRDSQSPSYEQYF. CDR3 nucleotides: TGTGCCACCAGCAGAGATTCCCAGTCTCCATCCTACGAGCAGTACTTC.

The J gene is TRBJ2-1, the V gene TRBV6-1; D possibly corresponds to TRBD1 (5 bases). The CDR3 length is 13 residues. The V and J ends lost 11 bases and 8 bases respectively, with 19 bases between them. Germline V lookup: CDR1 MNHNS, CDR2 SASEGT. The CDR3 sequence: CAGSRMGLDEQFF. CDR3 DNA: TGTGCCGGCTCCCGGATGGGGCTTGATGAGCAGTTCTTC.

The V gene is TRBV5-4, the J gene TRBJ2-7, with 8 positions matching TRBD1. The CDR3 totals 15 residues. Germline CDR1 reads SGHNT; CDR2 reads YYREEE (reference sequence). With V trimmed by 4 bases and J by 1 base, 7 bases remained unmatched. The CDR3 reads CASSADRATSYEQYF. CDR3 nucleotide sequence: TGTGCCAGCAGCGCGGACAGGGCAACTTCCTACGAGCAGTACTTC.

The CDR3 coding sequence is TGTGCCAGCAGTTACTCGGGACAGGGGGGTGGAGAGCAGTACTTC. As protein: CASSYSGQGGGEQYF. The rearrangement links TRBV6-5 to TRBJ2-7, with 11 bases matching TRBD1. Germline CDR1 and CDR2: MNHEY and SVGAGI. The CDR3 spans 15 residues. After removal of 0 bases from V and 7 bases from J, the junction contained 5 bases not matched to a gene.

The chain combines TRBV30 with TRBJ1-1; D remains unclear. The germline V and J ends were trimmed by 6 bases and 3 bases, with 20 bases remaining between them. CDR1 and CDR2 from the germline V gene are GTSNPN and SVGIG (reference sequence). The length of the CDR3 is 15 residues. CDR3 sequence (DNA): TGTGCCTGCGCCGCGGGCAGTCCGAAATACACTGAAGCTTTCTTT. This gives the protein CACAAGSPKYTEAFF.

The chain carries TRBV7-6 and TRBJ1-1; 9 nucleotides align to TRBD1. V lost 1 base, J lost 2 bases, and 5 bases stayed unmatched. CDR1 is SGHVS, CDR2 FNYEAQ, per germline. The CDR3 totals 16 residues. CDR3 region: CASSLGGQGRNTEAFF. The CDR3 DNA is TGTGCCAGCAGCTTAGGAGGACAGGGGAGAAACACTGAAGCTTTCTTT.

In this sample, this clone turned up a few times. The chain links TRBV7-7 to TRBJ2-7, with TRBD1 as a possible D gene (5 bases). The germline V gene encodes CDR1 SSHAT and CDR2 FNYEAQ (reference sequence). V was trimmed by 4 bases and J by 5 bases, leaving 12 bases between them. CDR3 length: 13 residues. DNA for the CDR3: TGTGCCAGCAGCTCCTCAGGGCACAACGAGCAGTACTTC. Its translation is CASSSSGHNEQYF.

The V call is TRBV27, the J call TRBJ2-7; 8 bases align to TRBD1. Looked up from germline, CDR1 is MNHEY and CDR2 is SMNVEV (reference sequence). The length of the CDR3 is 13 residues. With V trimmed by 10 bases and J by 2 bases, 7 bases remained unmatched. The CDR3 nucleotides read TGTGCCACCACTCGGACAGGGACCTACGAGCAGTACTTC. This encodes CATTRTGTYEQYF.

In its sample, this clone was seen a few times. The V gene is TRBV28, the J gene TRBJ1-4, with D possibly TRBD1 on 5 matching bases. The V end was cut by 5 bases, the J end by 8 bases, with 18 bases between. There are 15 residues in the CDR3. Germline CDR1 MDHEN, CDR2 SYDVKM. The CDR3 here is CASSPQGRGIEKLFF. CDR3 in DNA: TGTGCCAGCAGTCCTCAGGGTAGGGGTATAGAAAAACTGTTTTTT.

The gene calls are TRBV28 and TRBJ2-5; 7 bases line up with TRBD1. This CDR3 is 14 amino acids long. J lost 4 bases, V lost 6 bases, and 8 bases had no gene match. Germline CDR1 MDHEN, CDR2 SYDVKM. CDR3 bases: TGTGCCAGCAGCCAGGGACAGCCCTTAGAGACCCAGTACTTC. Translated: CASSQGQPLETQYF.

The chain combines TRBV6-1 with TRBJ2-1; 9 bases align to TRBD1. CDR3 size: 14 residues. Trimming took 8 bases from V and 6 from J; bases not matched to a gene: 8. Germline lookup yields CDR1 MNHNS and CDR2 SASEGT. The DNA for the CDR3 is TGTGCCAGCTCGACAGGGGGAGGTTCCAATGAGCAGTTCTTC. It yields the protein CASSTGGGSNEQFF.

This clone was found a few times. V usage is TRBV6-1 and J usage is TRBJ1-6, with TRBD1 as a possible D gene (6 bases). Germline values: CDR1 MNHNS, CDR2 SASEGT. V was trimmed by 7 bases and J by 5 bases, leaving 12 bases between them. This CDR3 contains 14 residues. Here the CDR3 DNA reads TGTGCCAGCAAGAGGACAGACGATAATTCACCCCTCCACTTT. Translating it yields CASKRTDDNSPLHF.

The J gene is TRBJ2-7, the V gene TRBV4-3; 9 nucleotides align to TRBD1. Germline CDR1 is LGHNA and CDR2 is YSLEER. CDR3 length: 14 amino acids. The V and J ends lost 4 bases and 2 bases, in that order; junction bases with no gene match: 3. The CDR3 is CASSPGTGTYEQYF. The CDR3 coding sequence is TGCGCCAGCAGCCCAGGGACAGGGACCTACGAGCAGTACTTC.

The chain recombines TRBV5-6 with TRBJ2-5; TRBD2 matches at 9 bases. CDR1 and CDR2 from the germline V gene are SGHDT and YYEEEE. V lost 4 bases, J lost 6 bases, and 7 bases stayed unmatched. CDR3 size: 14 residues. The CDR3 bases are TGTGCCAGCAGCCTGACTAGCGGCTGGAAGACCCAGTACTTC. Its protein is CASSLTSGWKTQYF.

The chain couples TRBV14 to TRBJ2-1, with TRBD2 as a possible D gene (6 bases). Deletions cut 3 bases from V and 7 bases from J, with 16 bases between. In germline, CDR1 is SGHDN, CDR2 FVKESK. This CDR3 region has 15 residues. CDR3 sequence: CASSQGGGRRNEQFF. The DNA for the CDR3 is TGTGCCAGCAGCCAGGGAGGCGGACGACGAAATGAGCAGTTCTTC.

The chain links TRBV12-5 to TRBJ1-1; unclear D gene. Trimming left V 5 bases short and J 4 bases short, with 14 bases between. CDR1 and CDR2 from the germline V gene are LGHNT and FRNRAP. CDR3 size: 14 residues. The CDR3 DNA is TGTGCTAGTGGTCTACCTCAGGTGAGCACTGAAGCTTTCTTT. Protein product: CASGLPQVSTEAFF.

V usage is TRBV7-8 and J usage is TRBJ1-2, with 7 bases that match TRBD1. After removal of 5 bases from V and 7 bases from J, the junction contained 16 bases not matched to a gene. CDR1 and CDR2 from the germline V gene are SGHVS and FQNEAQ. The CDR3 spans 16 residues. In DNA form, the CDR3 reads TGTGCCAGCAGCCTCACGGACACCGGGACAGCACGTGGCTACACCTTC. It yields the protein CASSLTDTGTARGYTF.

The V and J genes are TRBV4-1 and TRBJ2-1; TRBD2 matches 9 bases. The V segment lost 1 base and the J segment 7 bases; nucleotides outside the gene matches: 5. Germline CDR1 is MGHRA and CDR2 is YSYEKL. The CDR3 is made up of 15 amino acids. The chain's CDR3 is CASSQVPTSGNEQFF. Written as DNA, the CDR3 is TGCGCCAGCAGCCAAGTACCCACTAGCGGGAATGAGCAGTTCTTC.

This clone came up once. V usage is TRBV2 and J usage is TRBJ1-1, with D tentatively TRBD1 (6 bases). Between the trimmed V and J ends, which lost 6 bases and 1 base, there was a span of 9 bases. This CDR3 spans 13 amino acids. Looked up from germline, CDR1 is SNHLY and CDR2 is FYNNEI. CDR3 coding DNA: TGTGCCAGCAGAGGGGGGGAGAACACTGAAGCTTTCTTT. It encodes CASRGGENTEAFF.